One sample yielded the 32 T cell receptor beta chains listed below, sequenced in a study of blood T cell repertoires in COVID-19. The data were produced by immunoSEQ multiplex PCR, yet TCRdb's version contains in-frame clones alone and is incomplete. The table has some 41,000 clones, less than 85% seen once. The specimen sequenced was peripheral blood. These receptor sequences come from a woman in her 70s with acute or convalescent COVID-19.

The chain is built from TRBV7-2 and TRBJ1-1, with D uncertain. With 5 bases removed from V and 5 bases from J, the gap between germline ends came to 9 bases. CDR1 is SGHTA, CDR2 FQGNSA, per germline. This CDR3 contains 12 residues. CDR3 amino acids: CASSLGWTEAFF. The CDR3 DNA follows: TGTGCCAGCAGCCTCGGGTGGACTGAAGCTTTCTTT. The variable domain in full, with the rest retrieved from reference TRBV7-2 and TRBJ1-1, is GAGVSQSPSNKVTEKGKDVELRCDPISGHTALYWYRQSLGQGLEFLIYFQGNSAPDKSGLPSDRFSAERTGGSVSTLTIQRTQQEDSAVYLCASSLGWTEAFFGQGTRLTVV.

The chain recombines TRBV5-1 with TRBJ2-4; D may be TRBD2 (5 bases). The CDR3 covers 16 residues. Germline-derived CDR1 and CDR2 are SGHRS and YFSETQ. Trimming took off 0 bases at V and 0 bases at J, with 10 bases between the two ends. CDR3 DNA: TGCGCCAGCAGCTTGGGTCCCGGAGGAGCCAAAAACATTCAGTACTTC. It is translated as CASSLGPGGAKNIQYF.

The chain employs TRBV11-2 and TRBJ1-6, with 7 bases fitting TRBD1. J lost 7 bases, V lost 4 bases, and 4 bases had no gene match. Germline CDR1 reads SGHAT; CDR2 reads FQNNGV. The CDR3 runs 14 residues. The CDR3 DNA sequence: TGTGCCAGCAGCTCACGACAGGGAAATTCACCCCTCCACTTT. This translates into CASSSRQGNSPLHF.

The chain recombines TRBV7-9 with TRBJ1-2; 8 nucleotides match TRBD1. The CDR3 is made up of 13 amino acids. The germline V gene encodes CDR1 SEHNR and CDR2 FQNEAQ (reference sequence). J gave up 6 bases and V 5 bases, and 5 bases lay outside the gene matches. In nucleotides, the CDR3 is TGTGCCAGCAGCCCCCGGACAGGGAATGGCTACACCTTC. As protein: CASSPRTGNGYTF.

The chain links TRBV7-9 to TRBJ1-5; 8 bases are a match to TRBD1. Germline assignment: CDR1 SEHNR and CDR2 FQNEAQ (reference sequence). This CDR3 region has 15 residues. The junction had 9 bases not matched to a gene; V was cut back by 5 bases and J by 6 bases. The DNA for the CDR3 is TGTGCCAGCAGCCTAGGGACAGGTTTGGGTCAGCCCCAGCATTTT. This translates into CASSLGTGLGQPQHF.

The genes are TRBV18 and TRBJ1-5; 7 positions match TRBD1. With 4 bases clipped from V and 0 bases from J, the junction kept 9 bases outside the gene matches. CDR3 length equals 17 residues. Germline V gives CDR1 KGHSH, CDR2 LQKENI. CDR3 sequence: CASSLRETGSSNQPQHF. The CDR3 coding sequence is TGTGCCAGCTCACTCCGGGAGACAGGGAGTAGCAATCAGCCCCAGCATTTT.

This CDR3 is CSVLGQGVTYEQYF. For the CDR3, the DNA is TGCAGCGTTCTAGGACAGGGGGTAACCTACGAGCAGTACTTC. This rearrangement joins TRBV29-1 to TRBJ2-7; 10 nucleotides align to TRBD1. This CDR3 has 14 amino acids. After removal of 5 bases from V and 2 bases from J, the junction contained 6 bases not matched to a gene. The V gene's germline CDR1 is SQVTM and CDR2 ANQGSEA.

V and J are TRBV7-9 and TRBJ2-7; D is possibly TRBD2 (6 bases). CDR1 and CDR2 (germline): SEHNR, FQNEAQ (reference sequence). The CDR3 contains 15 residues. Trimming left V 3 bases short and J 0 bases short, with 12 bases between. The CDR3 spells CASSLGLSSSYEQYF. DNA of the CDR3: TGTGCCAGCAGCTTGGGACTTTCCAGCTCCTACGAGCAGTACTTC.

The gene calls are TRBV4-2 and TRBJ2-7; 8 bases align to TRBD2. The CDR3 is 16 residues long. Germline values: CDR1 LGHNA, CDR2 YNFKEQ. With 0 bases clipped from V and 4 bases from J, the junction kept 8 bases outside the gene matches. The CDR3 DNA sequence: TGTGCCAGCAGCCAAGAGGTAGTTGCGGGGGGTTACGAGCAGTACTTC. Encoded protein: CASSQEVVAGGYEQYF.

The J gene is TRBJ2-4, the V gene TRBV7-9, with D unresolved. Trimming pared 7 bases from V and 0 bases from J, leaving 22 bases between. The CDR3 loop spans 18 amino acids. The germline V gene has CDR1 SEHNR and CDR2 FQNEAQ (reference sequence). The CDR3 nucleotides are TGTGCCAGCATGGGTGACCGGGTTTCTTTTCTAGCCAAAAACATTCAGTACTTC. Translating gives CASMGDRVSFLAKNIQYF.

The CDR3, as DNA: TGTGCCAGTAGGGGGACAGGGTCTTCCTATCAGCCCCAGCATTTT. Its translation: CASRGTGSSYQPQHF. This chain connects TRBV19 to TRBJ1-5; 9 bases align to TRBD1. This CDR3 region has 15 residues. The ends lost 6 bases at V and 5 bases at J; junction bases unmatched: 8. Per germline, CDR1 LNHDA and CDR2 SQIVND (reference sequence).

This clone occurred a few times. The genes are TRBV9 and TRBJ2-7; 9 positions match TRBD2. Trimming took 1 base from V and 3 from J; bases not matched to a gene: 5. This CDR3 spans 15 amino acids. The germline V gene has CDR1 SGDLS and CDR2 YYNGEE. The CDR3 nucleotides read TGTGCCAGCAGCGTAAACCCAGCGGGAGGCTACGAGCAGTACTTC. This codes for CASSVNPAGGYEQYF. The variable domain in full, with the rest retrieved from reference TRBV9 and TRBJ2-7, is DSGVTQTPKHLITATGQRVTLRCSPRSGDLSVYWYQQSLDQGLQFLIQYYNGEERAKGNILERFSAQQFPDLHSELNLSSLELGDSALYFCASSVNPAGGYEQYFGPGTRLTVT.

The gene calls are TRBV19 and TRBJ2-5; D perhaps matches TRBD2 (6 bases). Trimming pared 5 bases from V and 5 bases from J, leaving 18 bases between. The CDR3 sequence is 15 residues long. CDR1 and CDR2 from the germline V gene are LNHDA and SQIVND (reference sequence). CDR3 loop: CASSPKTSLGETQYF. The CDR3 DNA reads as TGTGCCAGTAGTCCGAAAACTAGCTTGGGGGAGACCCAGTACTTC.

CDR3 region: CASSIDPTRREQYF. The CDR3 DNA reads TGTGCCAGTAGTATAGATCCCACGAGGCGCGAGCAGTACTTC. The genes are TRBV19 and TRBJ2-7; no firm D call. Germline V gives CDR1 LNHDA, CDR2 SQIVND (reference sequence). Trimming removed 0 bases at V and 6 bases at J, with 12 bases between. The CDR3 has 14 residues.

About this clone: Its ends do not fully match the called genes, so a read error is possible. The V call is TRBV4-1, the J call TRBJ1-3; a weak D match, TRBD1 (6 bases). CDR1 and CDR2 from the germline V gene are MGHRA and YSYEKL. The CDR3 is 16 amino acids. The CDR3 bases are TGCGCCAGCAGGCAAGGCACAGGGTCCTCTGGAAACACCATATATTTT. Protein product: CASRQGTGSSGNTIYF.

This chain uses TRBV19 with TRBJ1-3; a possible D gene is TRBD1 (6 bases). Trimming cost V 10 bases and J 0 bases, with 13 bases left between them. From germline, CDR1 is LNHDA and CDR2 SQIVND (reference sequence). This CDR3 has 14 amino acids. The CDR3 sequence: CATSGGFSGNTIYF. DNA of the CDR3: TGTGCCACGAGTGGGGGCTTCTCTGGAAACACCATATATTTT.

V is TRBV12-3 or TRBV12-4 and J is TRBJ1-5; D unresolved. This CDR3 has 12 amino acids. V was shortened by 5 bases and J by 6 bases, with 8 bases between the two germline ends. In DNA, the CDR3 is TGTGCCAGCAGTCAAAGAGGTCAGCCCCAGCATTTT. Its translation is CASSQRGQPQHF.

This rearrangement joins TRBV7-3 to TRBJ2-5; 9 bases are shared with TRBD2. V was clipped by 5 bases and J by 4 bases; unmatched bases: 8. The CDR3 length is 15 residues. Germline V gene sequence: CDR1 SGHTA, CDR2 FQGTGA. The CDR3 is CASSVLAGVGETQYF. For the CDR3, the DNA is TGTGCCAGCAGCGTCTTAGCGGGAGTGGGAGAGACCCAGTACTTC.

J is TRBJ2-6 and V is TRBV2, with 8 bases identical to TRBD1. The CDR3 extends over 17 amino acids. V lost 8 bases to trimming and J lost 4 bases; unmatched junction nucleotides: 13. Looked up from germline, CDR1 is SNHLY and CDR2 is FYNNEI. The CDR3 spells CASFPGQGRPGANVLTF. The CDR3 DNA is TGTGCCAGCTTCCCCGGACAGGGAAGACCCGGGGCCAACGTCCTGACTTTC. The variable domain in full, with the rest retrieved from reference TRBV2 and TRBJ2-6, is EPEVTQTPSHQVTQMGQEVILRCVPISNHLYFYWYRQILGQKVEFLVSFYNNEISEKSEIFDDQFSVERPDGSNFTLKIRSTKLEDSAMYFCASFPGQGRPGANVLTFGAGSRLTVL.

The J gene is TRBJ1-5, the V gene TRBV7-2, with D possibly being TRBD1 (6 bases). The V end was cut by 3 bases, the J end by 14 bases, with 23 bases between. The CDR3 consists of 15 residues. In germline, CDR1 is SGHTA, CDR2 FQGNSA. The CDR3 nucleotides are TGTGCCAGCAGCTTCTCGGGGCCAGGGGACGGGGAAAAGCATTTT. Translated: CASSFSGPGDGEKHF.

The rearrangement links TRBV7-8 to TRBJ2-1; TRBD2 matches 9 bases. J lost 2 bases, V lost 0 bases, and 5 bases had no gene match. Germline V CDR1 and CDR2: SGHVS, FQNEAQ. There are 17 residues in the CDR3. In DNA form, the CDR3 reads TGTGCCAGCAGCTTAGCGTCCGGCGGGAGGGCCTACAATGAGCAGTTCTTC. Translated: CASSLASGGRAYNEQFF.

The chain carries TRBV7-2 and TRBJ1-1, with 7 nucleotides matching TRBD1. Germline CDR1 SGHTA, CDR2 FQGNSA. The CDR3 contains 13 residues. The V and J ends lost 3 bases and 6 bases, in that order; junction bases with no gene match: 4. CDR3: CASSLRTGAEAFF. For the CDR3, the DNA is TGTGCCAGCAGCTTGCGAACAGGGGCTGAAGCTTTCTTT.

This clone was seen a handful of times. CDR3: CASSWGLAETQYF. CDR3 DNA: TGTGCCAGCAGTTGGGGACTAGCGGAGACCCAGTACTTC. This chain connects TRBV27 to TRBJ2-5; 10 positions match TRBD2. The CDR3 spans 13 residues. Germline V gene lookup returns CDR1 MNHEY and CDR2 SMNVEV (reference sequence). V lost 4 bases to trimming and J lost 5 bases; unmatched junction nucleotides: 1.

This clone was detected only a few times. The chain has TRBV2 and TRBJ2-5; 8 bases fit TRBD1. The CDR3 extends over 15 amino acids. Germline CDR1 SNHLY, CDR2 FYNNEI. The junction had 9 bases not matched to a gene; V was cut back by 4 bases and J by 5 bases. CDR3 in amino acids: CASSVTGVKGETQYF. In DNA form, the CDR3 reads TGTGCCAGCAGTGTGACAGGGGTGAAAGGGGAGACCCAGTACTTC.

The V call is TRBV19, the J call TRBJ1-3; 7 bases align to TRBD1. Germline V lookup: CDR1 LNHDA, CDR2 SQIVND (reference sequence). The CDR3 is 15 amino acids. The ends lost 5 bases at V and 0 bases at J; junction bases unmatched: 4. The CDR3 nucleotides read TGTGCCAGTAGTGTGCAGGGGGGCTCTGGAAACACCATATATTTT. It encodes CASSVQGGSGNTIYF.

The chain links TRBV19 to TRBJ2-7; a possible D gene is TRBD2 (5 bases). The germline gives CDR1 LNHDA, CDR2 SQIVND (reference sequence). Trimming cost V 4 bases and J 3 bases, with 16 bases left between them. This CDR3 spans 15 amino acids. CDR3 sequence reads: CASSTGGRGLYEQYF. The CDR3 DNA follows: TGTGCCAGTAGTACTGGTGGGAGAGGTCTCTACGAGCAGTACTTC.

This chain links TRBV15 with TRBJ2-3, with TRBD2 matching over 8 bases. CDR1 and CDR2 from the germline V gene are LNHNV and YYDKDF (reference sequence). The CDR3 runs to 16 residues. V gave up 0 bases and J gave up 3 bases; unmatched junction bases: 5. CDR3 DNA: TGTGCCACCAGCAGAGATAGAGCGGGAGTGACAGATACGCAGTATTTT. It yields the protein CATSRDRAGVTDTQYF.

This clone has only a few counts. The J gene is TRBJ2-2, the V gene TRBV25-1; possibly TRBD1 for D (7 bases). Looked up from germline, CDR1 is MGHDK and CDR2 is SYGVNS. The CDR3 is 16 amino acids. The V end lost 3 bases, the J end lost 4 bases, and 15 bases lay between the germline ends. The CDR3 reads CASSESDREVTGELFF. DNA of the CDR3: TGTGCCAGCAGTGAGTCAGACAGGGAGGTCACCGGGGAGCTGTTTTTT.

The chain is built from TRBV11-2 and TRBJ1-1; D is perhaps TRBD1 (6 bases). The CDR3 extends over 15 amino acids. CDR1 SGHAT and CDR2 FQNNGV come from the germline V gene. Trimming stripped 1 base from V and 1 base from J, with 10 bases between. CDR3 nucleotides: TGTGCCAGCAGCTTAGGACAGGTAGGGAACACTGAAGCTTTCTTT. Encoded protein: CASSLGQVGNTEAFF.

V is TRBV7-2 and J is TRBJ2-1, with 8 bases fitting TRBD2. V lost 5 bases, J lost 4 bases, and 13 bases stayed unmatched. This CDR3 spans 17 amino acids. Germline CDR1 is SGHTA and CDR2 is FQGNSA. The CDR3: CASSLRRTSGTYNEQFF. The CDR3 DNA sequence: TGTGCCAGCAGCCTCCGCCGTACTAGCGGAACTTACAATGAGCAGTTCTTC.

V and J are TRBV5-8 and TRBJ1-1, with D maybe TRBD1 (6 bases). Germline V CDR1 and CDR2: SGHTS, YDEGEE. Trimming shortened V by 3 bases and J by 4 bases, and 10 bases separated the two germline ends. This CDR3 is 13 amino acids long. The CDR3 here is CASSSRGSTEAFF. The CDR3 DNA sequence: TGTGCCAGCAGCTCCAGGGGAAGCACTGAAGCTTTCTTT.

The CDR3 DNA sequence: TGCAGTGCTAGTAGGACTAGCGGGAGTCCCCAATACAATGAGCAGTTCTTC. Translated, it gives CSASRTSGSPQYNEQFF. This chain uses TRBV20-1 with TRBJ2-1, with 13 bases matching TRBD2. This CDR3 has 17 residues. Trimming at V came to 3 bases and at J to 4 bases, leaving 9 bases not matched to a gene. The germline V gene encodes CDR1 DFQATT and CDR2 SNEGSKA (reference sequence).